The next 28 T cell receptor beta chains were all read from a single sample in a study of blood T cell repertoires in COVID-19. Profiled with immunoSEQ multiplex PCR; TCRdb holds only in-frame clones, not every one. The sample has approximately 200,000 clones, around three quarters seen once. The sample taken for sequencing was peripheral blood. The receptors shown here come from a man aged 55 to 70 with active or convalescent COVID-19.

V is TRBV27 and J is TRBJ1-5, with D perhaps matching TRBD1 (5 bases). Germline V gene lookup returns CDR1 MNHEY and CDR2 SMNVEV (reference sequence). V dropped 10 bases and J dropped 5 bases, with 21 bases sitting between them. The CDR3 spans 15 residues. This CDR3 is CATKSFRGNDQPQHF. The DNA for the CDR3 is TGTGCCACCAAATCTTTTAGGGGAAATGATCAGCCCCAGCATTTT.

V usage is TRBV15 and J usage is TRBJ1-1, with unresolved D. The CDR3 totals 15 residues. CDR1 and CDR2 from the germline V gene are LNHNV and YYDKDF (reference sequence). The ends were cut back, 4 bases at V and 1 base at J, with 13 bases in the middle. The CDR3 DNA is TGTGCCACCAGCACTATCGGCGGGGAGAACACTGAAGCTTTCTTT. It codes for CATSTIGGENTEAFF.

This clone occurred many times. CDR3 in amino acids: CASSPTVSNQPQHF. The CDR3 DNA reads TGTGCCAGTAGTCCCACGGTGAGCAATCAGCCCCAGCATTTT. V is TRBV19 and J is TRBJ1-5; D is unclear. In germline, CDR1 is LNHDA, CDR2 SQIVND (reference sequence). This CDR3 contains 14 residues. Trimming stripped 5 bases from V and 1 base from J, with 9 bases between.

This clone turned up a few times. The chain combines TRBV6-6 with TRBJ1-2; D gene uncertain. The ends were cut back, 7 bases at V and 8 bases at J, with 14 bases in the middle. The CDR3 sequence is 12 residues long. CDR1 is MNHNY and CDR2 is SVGAGI in the germline V gene (reference sequence). Here the CDR3 DNA reads TGTGCCAGCACGAAAGAGGTCGGAGGCTACACCTTC. Translated, it gives CASTKEVGGYTF.

J is TRBJ2-5 and V is TRBV6-5, with TRBD1 identical over 8 bases. Germline V gene data show CDR1 as MNHEY and CDR2 as SVGAGI. CDR3 length: 13 residues. With 6 bases clipped from V and 5 bases from J, the junction kept 5 bases outside the gene matches. The CDR3 here is CASRIRGPETQYF. CDR3 coding DNA: TGTGCCAGCAGGATCAGGGGGCCGGAGACCCAGTACTTC.

This clone has just a few counts. This rearrangement joins TRBV7-8 to TRBJ2-7, with 7 bases lining up with TRBD2. The CDR3 runs to 14 residues. Germline CDR1 reads SGHVS; CDR2 reads FQNEAQ. After removal of 4 bases from V and 3 bases from J, the junction contained 6 bases not matched to a gene. The CDR3 loop reads CASSSPAGVYEQYF. CDR3 bases: TGTGCCAGCAGCTCCCCGGCGGGAGTCTACGAGCAGTACTTC.

The V gene is TRBV7-9, the J gene TRBJ1-2, with 8 nucleotides matching TRBD1. V lost 3 bases to trimming and J lost 8 bases; unmatched junction nucleotides: 8. Per germline, CDR1 SEHNR and CDR2 FQNEAQ (reference sequence). The CDR3 spans 14 residues. The CDR3 reads CASSFRQGNSGYTF. In DNA, the CDR3 is TGTGCCAGCAGCTTTAGACAGGGGAATTCCGGCTACACCTTC.

The table lists this clone with a count of one. The chain links TRBV7-3 to TRBJ1-1; TRBD1 is a possible D gene (6 bases). The CDR3 has 14 amino acids. The V gene lost 2 bases and the J gene lost 3 bases, with 10 bases spanning the gap. The germline V gene encodes CDR1 SGHTA and CDR2 FQGTGA. The CDR3 sequence is CASSLQGFDTEAFF. The CDR3 nucleotides are TGTGCCAGCAGCTTACAGGGGTTCGACACTGAAGCTTTCTTT.

The CDR3 DNA is TGTGCCAGCAGCTTAGCACTAGTAGGCTACAATGAGCAGTTCTTC. This sequence encodes CASSLALVGYNEQFF. The V gene is TRBV11-3, the J gene TRBJ2-1; D may be TRBD2 (5 bases). Trimming pared 1 base from V and 3 bases from J, leaving 10 bases between. Germline CDR1 is SGHNT and CDR2 is YENEEA. The CDR3 has 15 residues.

This clone was counted a few times. For the CDR3, the DNA is TGTGCCAGCAGTGCAACTAGCGGGAGCTACAATGAGCAGTTCTTC. Residues: CASSATSGSYNEQFF. The V and J genes are TRBV2 and TRBJ2-1; 11 bases are shared with TRBD2. The germline CDR1 and CDR2 sequences are SNHLY and FYNNEI. The junction had 2 bases not matched to a gene; V was cut back by 4 bases and J by 3 bases. The CDR3 has 15 amino acids.

The chain combines TRBV5-1 with TRBJ2-7; 8 bases fit TRBD2. V shed 5 bases and J 2 bases; nucleotides not matched to a gene: 12. CDR3 size: 16 residues. The germline CDR1 and CDR2 sequences are SGHRS and YFSETQ. CDR3 sequence reads: CASSYSLGGVTYEQYF. CDR3 sequence (DNA): TGCGCCAGCAGTTATTCTCTCGGGGGGGTTACCTACGAGCAGTACTTC.

The CDR3 reads CASSLGTGVNQPQHF. The CDR3 DNA reads as TGTGCCAGCAGTTTAGGGACAGGGGTGAATCAGCCCCAGCATTTT. The chain is built from TRBV27 and TRBJ1-5; 10 bases fit TRBD1. CDR1 and CDR2 from the germline V gene are MNHEY and SMNVEV (reference sequence). The V gene end was trimmed by 2 bases and the J gene end by 4 bases; junction bases not matched to a gene: 2. This CDR3 comprises 15 residues.

J is TRBJ2-7 and V is TRBV12-3 or TRBV12-4, with TRBD1 identical over 7 bases. CDR3 size: 13 residues. J gave up 6 bases and V 2 bases, and 4 bases lay outside the gene matches. In DNA, the CDR3 is TGTGCCAGCAGTTTAAAGGGGGCGGGCGAGCAGTACTTC. Its protein is CASSLKGAGEQYF.

CDR3 bases: TGCGCCAGCAGTGTCGTGGACACAAATCAGCCCCAGCATTTT. Residues: CASSVVDTNQPQHF. The chain links TRBV10-2 to TRBJ1-5, with D possibly being TRBD1 (5 bases). V dropped 4 bases and J dropped 4 bases, with 11 bases sitting between them. This CDR3 is 14 amino acids long. Germline assignment: CDR1 WSHSY and CDR2 SAAADI.

Regarding this clone: A read error may produce the germline difference seen at one junction end. The chain joins TRBV6-2 or TRBV6-3 to TRBJ2-7; 13 positions agree with TRBD2. CDR1 and CDR2 (germline): MNHEY, SVGEGT. The CDR3 consists of 14 residues. This CDR3 is CASSPPGTSGMGWF. The CDR3, as DNA: TGTGCCAGCAGTCCGCCCGGGACTAGCGGGATGGGGTGGTTC.

The chain links TRBV5-1 to TRBJ2-3; 13 bases align to TRBD2. Germline V gives CDR1 SGHRS, CDR2 YFSETQ. The CDR3 runs 17 residues. Trimming at V came to 3 bases and at J to 0 bases, leaving 4 bases not matched to a gene. CDR3 loop: CASSSGTSGDSTDTQYF. CDR3 DNA: TGCGCCAGCAGCTCCGGGACTAGCGGGGACAGCACAGATACGCAGTATTTT.

A few counts support this clone. The chain recombines TRBV18 with TRBJ1-6; 7 bases are a match to TRBD1. Germline CDR1 is KGHSH and CDR2 is LQKENI. The CDR3 covers 14 residues. V lost 1 base and J lost 8; bases outside the gene matches: 2. The CDR3 nucleotides read TGTGCCAGCTCACCACGAACAGGGGATTCACCCCTCCACTTT. Protein sequence: CASSPRTGDSPLHF.

The rearrangement links TRBV5-5 to TRBJ1-6, with 9 positions matching TRBD1. The length of the CDR3 is 14 residues. V was clipped by 4 bases and J by 8 bases; unmatched bases: 4. Germline-derived CDR1 and CDR2 are SGHKS and YYEKEE (reference sequence). CDR3 nucleotide sequence: TGTGCCAGCAGCATTTGGGACAGGGATTCACCCCTCCACTTT. It specifies CASSIWDRDSPLHF.

The V gene is TRBV14, the J gene TRBJ2-1; 9 positions agree with TRBD1. The CDR3 totals 15 residues. The V gene's germline CDR1 is SGHDN and CDR2 FVKESK. The V and J ends lost 2 bases and 8 bases, in that order; junction bases with no gene match: 7. CDR3 in amino acids: CASSQMGQGNYEQFF. The CDR3 DNA reads TGTGCCAGCAGCCAAATGGGACAGGGTAACTATGAGCAGTTCTTC.

V and J are TRBV29-1 and TRBJ2-7; 7 nucleotides line up with TRBD1. This CDR3 has 15 residues. Trimming at V came to 1 base and at J to 2 bases, leaving 8 bases not matched to a gene. Germline-derived CDR1 and CDR2 are SQVTM and ANQGSEA. CDR3 nucleotide sequence: TGCAGCGTTGAAGTCGAGGGGGCCGAACCCTACGAGCAGTACTTC. This encodes CSVEVEGAEPYEQYF.

This clone was found a few times. The rearrangement uses TRBV6-5 and TRBJ1-4; D is unresolved. Germline-derived CDR1 and CDR2 are MNHEY and SVGAGI. The CDR3 consists of 16 residues. V was clipped by 0 bases and J by 7 bases, with 15 bases between them. The CDR3 protein is CASSYSKAWRSEKLFF. For the CDR3, the DNA is TGTGCCAGCAGTTACTCGAAGGCCTGGAGGTCTGAAAAACTGTTTTTT.

This chain uses TRBV7-3 with TRBJ2-4; D is possibly TRBD2 (6 bases). Germline CDR1 is SGHTA and CDR2 is FQGTGA. CDR3 length: 14 amino acids. V was cut by 2 bases and J by 8 bases, with 13 bases left in between. The CDR3 nucleotides are TGTGCCAGCAGCTTAGTCGGCGGGACGGACATTCAGTACTTC. This encodes CASSLVGGTDIQYF. The full variable domain, in which reference TRBV7-3 and TRBJ2-4 provide the parts outside the CDR3, is GAGVSQTPSNKVTEKGKYVELRCDPISGHTALYWYRQSLGQGPEFLIYFQGTGAADDSGLPNDRFFAVRPEGSVSTLKIQRTERGDSAVYLCASSLVGGTDIQYFGAGTRLSVL.

The genes are TRBV9 and TRBJ2-2, with D possibly being TRBD1 (5 bases). The CDR3 contains 16 residues. V gave up 0 bases and J gave up 3 bases, with 12 bases separating them. Germline V gene sequence: CDR1 SGDLS, CDR2 YYNGEE. CDR3 sequence: CASSVATTVYTGELFF. For the CDR3, the DNA is TGTGCCAGCAGCGTAGCTACGACAGTATACACCGGGGAGCTGTTTTTT.

This clone was observed a handful of times. The CDR3 loop reads CATYWTAGTSGLTYEQYF. CDR3 bases: TGTGCCACATATTGGACGGCCGGGACTAGCGGGCTAACCTACGAGCAGTACTTC. The V and J genes are TRBV24-1 and TRBJ2-7; TRBD2 matches 12 bases. The CDR3 spans 18 residues. V lost 10 bases and J lost 2; bases outside the gene matches: 17. Germline CDR1 KGHDR, CDR2 SFDVKD.

About this clone itself: The junction differs from germline at one of its ends, possibly a read error. This chain uses TRBV6-6 with TRBJ2-2, with unresolved D. Germline V gene data show CDR1 as MNHNY and CDR2 as SVGAGI (reference sequence). The CDR3 length is 14 residues. The CDR3 nucleotides read TGTGCCAGCAGTTACTCGAGGAACACCGAGGAGCTGTTTTTT. This gives the protein CASSYSRNTEELFF.

The rearrangement joins TRBV18 to TRBJ2-7, with TRBD2 matching 9 bases. From germline, CDR1 is KGHSH and CDR2 LQKENI. The V and J ends lost 3 bases and 6 bases, in that order; junction bases with no gene match: 3. The CDR3 runs 13 residues. CDR3 DNA sequence: TGTGCCAGCTCACCCGGACTAGCGAGCGAGCAGTACTTC. Encoded protein: CASSPGLASEQYF.

This chain links TRBV4-3 with TRBJ2-5, with 7 nucleotides matching TRBD2. Germline-derived CDR1 and CDR2 are LGHNA and YSLEER. CDR3 size: 16 residues. The trim removed 1 base at V and 4 bases at J, leaving 9 bases unmatched. The DNA for the CDR3 is TGCGCCAGCAGCCAAGCTAGCGGAGCTGGGATAGAGACCCAGTACTTC. Its translation is CASSQASGAGIETQYF.

CDR3 residues: CASSLVRVGEQFF. CDR3 in DNA: TGTGCCAGCAGCCTAGTGAGGGTAGGTGAGCAGTTCTTC. V and J are TRBV11-2 and TRBJ2-1; possibly TRBD2 for D (5 bases). CDR1 and CDR2 (germline): SGHAT, FQNNGV. CDR3 size: 13 residues. Trimming took off 5 bases at V and 9 bases at J, with 14 bases between the two ends.